One sample yielded the 5 T cell receptor beta chains listed below, sequenced in a study of technical replicates of blood from several donors. Clones were sequenced by immunoSEQ multiplex PCR, and TCRdb holds only the in-frame ones, with some missing. The table shows fewer than 70,000 clones, with 86% occurring only once. Material for sequencing was PBMCs. Source of these receptors: a human donor in good health. Some clones in this sample may be carry-over from other donors' samples.

The chain couples TRBV29-1 to TRBJ1-2; D remains unclear. V was shortened by 8 bases and J by 0 bases, with 7 bases between the two germline ends. Germline assignment: CDR1 SQVTM and CDR2 ANQGSEA. The CDR3 is 11 residues long. The CDR3 spells CSTLANYGYTF. The CDR3 DNA is TGCAGCACTTTAGCTAACTATGGCTACACCTTC.

This clone was seen a single time. The CDR3 loop reads CASSSGQGAPNGYTF. The CDR3 DNA follows: TGTGCCAGCAGCTCGGGACAGGGGGCGCCGAATGGCTACACCTTC. This chain connects TRBV5-6 to TRBJ1-2, with 12 bases aligning to TRBD1. The V segment lost 3 bases and the J segment 6 bases; nucleotides outside the gene matches: 6. The CDR3 spans 15 residues. Germline V gene data show CDR1 as SGHDT and CDR2 as YYEEEE. The complete variable domain, with remaining parts taken from reference TRBV5-6 and TRBJ1-2, reads DAGVTQSPTHLIKTRGQQVTLRCSPKSGHDTVSWYQQALGQGPQFIFQYYEEEERQRGNFPDRFSGHQFPNYSSELNVNALLLGDSALYLCASSSGQGAPNGYTFGSGTRLTVV.

V gene TRBV6-1 combines with J gene TRBJ1-4; 10 bases are shared with TRBD1. CDR1 and CDR2 (germline): MNHNS, SASEGT. Unmatched junction bases numbered 6, after V lost 4 bases and J lost 7 bases. The length of the CDR3 is 15 residues. The CDR3 nucleotides are TGTGCCAGCAGTGGAGACCGGGACAGGGGTGAAAAACTGTTTTTT. It codes for CASSGDRDRGEKLFF.

The chain recombines TRBV7-2 with TRBJ2-5; 8 bases align to TRBD2. CDR1 and CDR2 (germline): SGHTA, FQGNSA. The CDR3 length is 15 residues. J gave up 2 bases and V 5 bases, and 7 bases lay outside the gene matches. The CDR3 nucleotides read TGTGCCAGCAGCCCCACTAGCGGACCTCAAGAGACCCAGTACTTC. It codes for CASSPTSGPQETQYF. Full variable domain (outside the CDR3, taken from reference TRBV7-2 and TRBJ2-5): GAGVSQSPSNKVTEKGKDVELRCDPISGHTALYWYRQSLGQGLEFLIYFQGNSAPDKSGLPSDRFSAERTGGSVSTLTIQRTQQEDSAVYLCASSPTSGPQETQYFGPGTRLLVL.

This chain joins TRBV29-1 and TRBJ2-7; D not resolved. The CDR3 is made up of 11 amino acids. CDR1 is SQVTM, CDR2 ANQGSEA, per germline. V was pared by 6 bases and J by 4 bases, with 10 bases between. The CDR3 spells CSVSDFYEQYF. DNA of the CDR3: TGCAGCGTCTCCGACTTTTACGAGCAGTACTTC.